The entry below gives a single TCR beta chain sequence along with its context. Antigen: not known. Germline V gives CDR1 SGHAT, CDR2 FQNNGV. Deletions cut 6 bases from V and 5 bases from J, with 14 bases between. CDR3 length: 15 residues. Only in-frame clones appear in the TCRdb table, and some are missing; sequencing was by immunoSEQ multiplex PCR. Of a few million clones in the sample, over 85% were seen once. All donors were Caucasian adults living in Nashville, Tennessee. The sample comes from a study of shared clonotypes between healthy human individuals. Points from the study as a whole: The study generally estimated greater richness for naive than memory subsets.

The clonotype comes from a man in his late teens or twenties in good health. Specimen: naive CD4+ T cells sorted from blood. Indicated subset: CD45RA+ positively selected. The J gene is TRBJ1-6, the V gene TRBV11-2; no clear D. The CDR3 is CASRRAWSDNSPLHF. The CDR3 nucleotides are TGTGCCAGCAGACGAGCGTGGTCGGATAATTCACCCCTCCACTTT.